This entry concerns a single TCR beta chain. What it binds is not known. In germline, CDR1 is MNHNS, CDR2 SASEGT. This CDR3 is 13 amino acids long. After removal of 8 bases from V and 4 bases from J, the junction contained 6 bases not matched to a gene. The protocol was immunoSEQ multiplex PCR, while the TCRdb copy is restricted to in-frame clones and leaves out a portion. The sample consists of about 53,000 clones, about four fifths of them appearing once. These data belong to a study of OX40 agonist ivuxolimab in advanced cancers. Across the whole study: Two patients with cutaneous melanoma and one with hepatocellular carcinoma, three in total, showed partial responses. Findings and caveats of the study: Compared with others, partial responders at 0.1-3.0 mg/kg displayed clonal expansion among the lowest.

The TCR sequence derives from an adult with an advanced solid tumor such as melanoma, head and neck, liver or kidney cancer. The chain couples TRBV6-1 to TRBJ1-2; 8 positions match TRBD1. Material: CD4+ or CD8+ T cells sorted from blood, obtained in a trial of the OX40 agonist ivuxolimab. The chain's CDR3 is CASQRDRSYGYTF. Written as DNA, the CDR3 is TGTGCCAGCCAGAGGGACAGGTCCTATGGCTACACCTTC.